These 29 T cell receptor beta chains originate from one sample sequenced in a study of vaccination and CD4 T cells after COVID-19. Each CDR3 protein is one row after TCRdb ran MiXCR on the PCR reads. This table has approximately 20,000 distinct CDR3 sequences, 60% appearing once. The starting material was CD4+ T cells from blood, obtained after SARS-CoV-2 vaccination. Receptors originate from a human donor who had recovered from COVID-19.

This clonotype turned up a few times. This chain joins TRBV19 and TRBJ2-2; the D gene is possibly TRBD1 (5 bases). Germline CDR1 is LNHDA and CDR2 is SQIVND (reference sequence). The CDR3 sequence is 15 residues long. V was pared by 5 bases and J by 3 bases, with 13 bases between. CDR3 DNA sequence: TGTGCCAGTAGTCGGAGCAGGGCGTACACCGGGGAGCTGTTTTTT. Protein product: CASSRSRAYTGELFF.

V usage is TRBV6-5 and J usage is TRBJ2-5, with 7 bases that match TRBD1. Germline trimming cut 2 bases from V and 5 bases from J; bases unmatched to any gene: 8. CDR3 length equals 15 residues. Germline V gene sequence: CDR1 MNHEY, CDR2 SVGAGI. CDR3 protein: CASSYNRGLVETQYF. For the CDR3, the DNA is TGTGCCAGCAGTTACAACAGGGGTTTGGTTGAGACCCAGTACTTC.

The V and J genes are TRBV10-3 and TRBJ2-2, with D hard to call. The CDR3 is made up of 14 amino acids. Trimming cost V 0 bases and J 6 bases, with 8 bases left between them. CDR1 ENHRY and CDR2 SYGVKD come from the germline V gene. The CDR3 region is CAISESDGPGELFF. The CDR3 DNA reads TGTGCCATCAGTGAGTCGGATGGTCCCGGGGAGCTGTTTTTT.

This clonotype was picked up a small number of times. This sequence joins TRBV15 and TRBJ1-5; D gene uncertain. From germline, CDR1 is LNHNV and CDR2 YYDKDF (reference sequence). V lost 1 base to trimming and J lost 2 bases, with 6 bases between them. The CDR3 contains 14 residues. CDR3 sequence (DNA): TGTGCCACCAGCAGAGTTCAGGGCAATCAGCCCCAGCATTTT. Protein: CATSRVQGNQPQHF.

The chain links TRBV2 to TRBJ2-3; D perhaps matches TRBD2 (5 bases). Germline values: CDR1 SNHLY, CDR2 FYNNEI. This CDR3 is built from 19 residues. The germline V and J ends were trimmed by 6 bases and 4 bases, with 29 bases remaining between them. CDR3 sequence: CASRDRKAPGKRFPDTQYF. The DNA of the CDR3 is TGTGCCAGCAGGGATAGAAAAGCGCCCGGAAAGCGGTTCCCAGATACGCAGTATTTT.

The chain carries TRBV15 and TRBJ2-1, with 9 bases fitting TRBD2. Trimming removed 4 bases from V and 12 bases from J; junction bases left unmatched: 10. The germline V gene has CDR1 LNHNV and CDR2 YYDKDF (reference sequence). The CDR3 is 14 amino acids. The CDR3 nucleotides are TGTGCCACCAGCATAGGACTAGCGCCTAGCGGGCAGTTCTTC. This gives the protein CATSIGLAPSGQFF.

The J gene is TRBJ2-3, the V gene TRBV10-3, with 12 positions matching TRBD2. The CDR3 has 17 residues. V was clipped by 2 bases and J by 6 bases; unmatched bases: 9. Germline CDR1 and CDR2: ENHRY and SYGVKD. The CDR3 DNA sequence: TGTGCCATCAGTGAGGCGAAACTAGCGGGAGGTGAGGATACGCAGTATTTT. This gives the protein CAISEAKLAGGEDTQYF.

This clonotype was found a few times. This chain links TRBV25-1 with TRBJ1-5, with D unclear. The V end was cut by 3 bases, the J end by 6 bases, with 0 bases between. The CDR3 covers 10 residues. Germline CDR1 and CDR2: MGHDK and SYGVNS. The CDR3 region has the DNA TGTGCCAGCAGTGATCAGCCCCAGCATTTT. Translation: CASSDQPQHF. Filled out from reference TRBV25-1 and TRBJ1-5, the complete variable domain reads EADIYQTPRYLVIGTGKKITLECSQTMGHDKMYWYQQDPGMELHLIHYSYGVNSTEKGDLSSESTVSRIRTEHFPLTLESARPSHTSQYLCASSDQPQHFGDGTRLSIL.

This clonotype was seen a few times. The chain recombines TRBV7-9 with TRBJ1-1; no clear D. V dropped 0 bases and J dropped 1 base, with 6 bases sitting between them. CDR3 length: 14 amino acids. Germline V gene sequence: CDR1 SEHNR, CDR2 FQNEAQ (reference sequence). The CDR3 DNA is TGTGCCAGCAGCTTAGCCCTCGGGAACACTGAAGCTTTCTTT. The encoded protein is CASSLALGNTEAFF.

For the CDR3, the DNA is TGTGCCAGCAGTTCCCGGGGGTCCACAGGCCAAGAGACCCAGTACTTC. It specifies CASSSRGSTGQETQYF. The chain has TRBV12-3 or TRBV12-4 and TRBJ2-5, with D tentatively TRBD2 (6 bases). The CDR3 is made up of 16 amino acids. Trimming left V 4 bases short and J 1 base short, with 16 bases between.

This rearrangement joins TRBV20-1 to TRBJ2-5, with TRBD1 matching 8 bases. There are 18 residues in the CDR3. Germline CDR1 reads DFQATT; CDR2 reads SNEGSKA (reference sequence). Trimming at V came to 3 bases and at J to 7 bases, leaving 22 bases not matched to a gene. The CDR3 DNA follows: TGCAGTGCTAGTTGGGAGGCCTTTGGGACAGGTGATTTTGGGACCCAGTACTTC. Protein: CSASWEAFGTGDFGTQYF.

The chain joins TRBV21-1 to TRBJ1-5; the D call of TRBD1 is as the table states it, not checked on the DNA. TRBV21-1 is a listed pseudogene. The CDR3 length is 14 residues. CDR3 sequence reads: CASRRTGSNQPQHF. CDR3 DNA sequence: TGTGCCAGCAGGAGGACAGGGAGCAATCAGCCCCAGCATTTT.

The chain uses TRBV6-1 and TRBJ1-1, with 7 bases aligning to TRBD1. Germline V gene data show CDR1 as MNHNS and CDR2 as SASEGT. The CDR3 length is 13 residues. J was trimmed by 10 bases and V by 4 bases; bases with no gene match: 9. CDR3 DNA: TGTGCCAGCAGTGCCCTCAGGGGGGAAGGAGCTTTCTTT. It yields the protein CASSALRGEGAFF.

The chain carries TRBV2 and TRBJ2-2; the match to TRBD2 covers 8 bases. This CDR3 region has 15 residues. The germline V gene has CDR1 SNHLY and CDR2 FYNNEI. With V trimmed by 8 bases and J by 5 bases, 10 bases remained unmatched. The CDR3 spells CASVWRAGATGELFF. CDR3 sequence (DNA): TGTGCCAGCGTATGGCGAGCGGGAGCTACCGGGGAGCTGTTTTTT.

This chain links TRBV12-3 or TRBV12-4 with TRBJ1-2; no clear D gene. Trimming stripped 1 base from V and 4 bases from J, with 13 bases between. CDR3 length: 15 amino acids. CDR3 in DNA: TGTGCCAGCAGTTTAGGGCCCTTTACGGGCTATGGCTACACCTTC. Translated: CASSLGPFTGYGYTF.

Worth noting for this clonotype: Relative to the germline gene, one junction end is altered; a read error may explain this. This chain joins TRBV6-1 and TRBJ1-5; maybe TRBD1 (6 bases). Germline-derived CDR1 and CDR2 are MNHNS and SASEGT. This CDR3 comprises 15 residues. The CDR3 loop reads CASTIQGHSSQPQHF. CDR3 sequence (DNA): TGTGCCAGCACCATACAGGGCCATAGCAGTCAGCCCCAGCATTTT.

This chain uses TRBV7-2 with TRBJ2-3, with no clear D. Germline assignment: CDR1 SGHTA and CDR2 FQGNSA. The CDR3 runs 14 residues. The ends were cut back, 1 base at V and 4 bases at J, with 9 bases in the middle. CDR3 in DNA: TGTGCCAGCAGCTTAGGTTGGCGCGCAGATACGCAGTATTTT. It specifies CASSLGWRADTQYF.

This chain joins TRBV7-2 and TRBJ2-7, with 10 nucleotides matching TRBD2. The germline V gene encodes CDR1 SGHTA and CDR2 FQGNSA. The CDR3 is 19 residues long. The V gene end was trimmed by 4 bases and the J gene end by 0 bases; junction bases not matched to a gene: 15. CDR3 region: CASSYPGLAIAINSYEQYF. The CDR3 DNA sequence: TGTGCCAGCAGCTACCCGGGACTAGCGATTGCCATAAACTCCTACGAGCAGTACTTC.

This clonotype was found a few times. The chain uses TRBV7-2 and TRBJ1-1; D not resolved. Germline V gives CDR1 SGHTA, CDR2 FQGNSA. The CDR3 length is 16 residues. The V end was cut by 0 bases, the J end by 1 base, with 12 bases between. CDR3 protein: CASSLAVGLENTEAFF. The DNA for the CDR3 is TGTGCCAGCAGCTTAGCGGTGGGGTTGGAGAACACTGAAGCTTTCTTT.

The rearrangement uses TRBV20-1 and TRBJ2-7, with D possibly matching TRBD2 (5 bases). V gave up 3 bases and J gave up 2 bases, with 8 bases separating them. The CDR3 consists of 12 residues. From germline, CDR1 is DFQATT and CDR2 SNEGSKA (reference sequence). The CDR3 protein is CSASAGPYEQYF. CDR3 nucleotide sequence: TGCAGTGCTAGTGCGGGCCCCTACGAGCAGTACTTC.

The CDR3 DNA reads as TGCAGTGCTCGACGGGCGAACACTGAAGCTTTCTTT. It is translated as CSARRANTEAFF. The chain carries TRBV20-1 and TRBJ1-1; D gene unclear. The length of the CDR3 is 12 residues. Between the trimmed V and J ends, which lost 5 bases and 1 base, there was a span of 8 bases. CDR1 is DFQATT, CDR2 SNEGSKA, per germline (reference sequence).

V gene TRBV2 combines with J gene TRBJ2-5; 7 nucleotides line up with TRBD1. Germline-derived CDR1 and CDR2 are SNHLY and FYNNEI. The V gene end was trimmed by 4 bases and the J gene end by 0 bases; junction bases not matched to a gene: 5. This CDR3 is built from 15 residues. CDR3 amino acids: CASSGGQIYQETQYF. CDR3 nucleotide sequence: TGTGCCAGCAGTGGGGGACAGATCTACCAAGAGACCCAGTACTTC. Full variable domain (missing parts from reference TRBV2 and TRBJ2-5): EPEVTQTPSHQVTQMGQEVILRCVPISNHLYFYWYRQILGQKVEFLVSFYNNEISEKSEIFDDQFSVERPDGSNFTLKIRSTKLEDSAMYFCASSGGQIYQETQYFGPGTRLLVL.

The rearrangement joins TRBV20-1 to TRBJ2-1; tentative D call: TRBD1 (5 bases). The CDR3 extends over 12 amino acids. The germline V gene encodes CDR1 DFQATT and CDR2 SNEGSKA (reference sequence). CDR3 nucleotide sequence: TGCAGACCCCAGCTTGGGGCCAATGAGCAGTTCTTC. This gives the protein CRPQLGANEQFF.

J is TRBJ2-7 and V is TRBV10-3; D perhaps matches TRBD1 (6 bases). Deletions cut 6 bases from V and 0 bases from J, with 9 bases between. The germline CDR1 and CDR2 sequences are ENHRY and SYGVKD. This CDR3 has 13 amino acids. The CDR3 DNA is TGTGCCATCAGGGTGGACAGCTCCTACGAGCAGTACTTC. Translation: CAIRVDSSYEQYF.

This clonotype was seen a handful of times. This chain connects TRBV5-4 to TRBJ2-1; D call uncertain. CDR1 is SGHNT, CDR2 YYREEE, per germline (reference sequence). The CDR3 is 15 residues long. The V gene lost 2 bases and the J gene lost 5 bases, with 14 bases spanning the gap. For the CDR3, the DNA is TGTGCCAGCAGCTTTTTGTCGTTAGAAAACAATGAGCAGTTCTTC. Translating gives CASSFLSLENNEQFF.

The chain recombines TRBV20-1 with TRBJ2-7, with D possibly called TRBD1 or TRBD2 (5 bases each). V dropped 4 bases and J dropped 0 bases, with 16 bases sitting between them. The CDR3 totals 15 residues. The germline CDR1 and CDR2 sequences are DFQATT and SNEGSKA (reference sequence). CDR3 sequence: CSAIAKRTTSYEQYF. The CDR3 nucleotides read TGCAGTGCTATAGCGAAGCGGACAACCTCCTACGAGCAGTACTTC.

The V and J genes are TRBV7-2 and TRBJ2-5; D is possibly TRBD2 (6 bases). Trimming took off 0 bases at V and 6 bases at J, with 23 bases between the two ends. The germline V gene has CDR1 SGHTA and CDR2 FQGNSA. This CDR3 is 18 amino acids long. CDR3: CASSLAPGWRDGLKTQYF. Here the CDR3 DNA reads TGTGCCAGCAGCTTAGCCCCTGGGTGGAGGGATGGATTAAAGACCCAGTACTTC.

This chain uses TRBV10-3 with TRBJ2-1; 10 nucleotides line up with TRBD1. The CDR3 length is 17 residues. J gave up 7 bases and V 4 bases, and 13 bases lay outside the gene matches. Looked up from germline, CDR1 is ENHRY and CDR2 is SYGVKD. CDR3: CAISGQSRDRGGNEQFF. The CDR3 DNA reads TGTGCCATCAGTGGACAGTCCCGGGACAGGGGAGGGAATGAGCAGTTCTTC.

This clonotype was found a few times. The rearrangement links TRBV10-3 to TRBJ1-1; no definite D call. The V gene's germline CDR1 is ENHRY and CDR2 SYGVKD. Trimming took 0 bases from V and 4 from J, leaving 6 bases between them. This CDR3 contains 13 residues. The CDR3 bases are TGTGCCATCAGTGAGTCAGAGGGCACTGAAGCTTTCTTT. Protein product: CAISESEGTEAFF.